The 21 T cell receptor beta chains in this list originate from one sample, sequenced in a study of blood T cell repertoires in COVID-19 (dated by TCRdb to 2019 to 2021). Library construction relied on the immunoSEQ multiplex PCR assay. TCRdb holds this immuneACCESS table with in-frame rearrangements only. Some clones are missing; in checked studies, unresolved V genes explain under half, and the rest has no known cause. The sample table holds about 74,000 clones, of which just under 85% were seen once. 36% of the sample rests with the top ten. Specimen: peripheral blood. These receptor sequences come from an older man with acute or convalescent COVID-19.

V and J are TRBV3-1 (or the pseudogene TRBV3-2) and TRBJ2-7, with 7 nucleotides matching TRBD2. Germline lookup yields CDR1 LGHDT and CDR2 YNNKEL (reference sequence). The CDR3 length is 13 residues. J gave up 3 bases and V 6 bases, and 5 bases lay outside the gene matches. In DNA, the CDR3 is TGTGCCAGCAGTGTCGAGCGGGGCTACGAGCAGTACTTC. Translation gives CASSVERGYEQYF.

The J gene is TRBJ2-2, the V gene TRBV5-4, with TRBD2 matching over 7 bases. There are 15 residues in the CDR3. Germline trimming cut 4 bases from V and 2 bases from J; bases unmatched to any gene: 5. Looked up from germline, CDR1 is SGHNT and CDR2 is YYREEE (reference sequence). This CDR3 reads CASSESSGNTGELFF. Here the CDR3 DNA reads TGTGCCAGCAGCGAGTCTAGCGGAAACACCGGGGAGCTGTTTTTT.

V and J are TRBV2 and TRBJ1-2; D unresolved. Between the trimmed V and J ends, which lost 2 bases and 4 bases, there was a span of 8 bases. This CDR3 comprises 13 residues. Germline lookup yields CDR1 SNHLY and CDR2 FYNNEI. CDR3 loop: CASSESGRYGYTF. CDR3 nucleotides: TGTGCCAGCAGTGAATCTGGCCGCTATGGCTACACCTTC.

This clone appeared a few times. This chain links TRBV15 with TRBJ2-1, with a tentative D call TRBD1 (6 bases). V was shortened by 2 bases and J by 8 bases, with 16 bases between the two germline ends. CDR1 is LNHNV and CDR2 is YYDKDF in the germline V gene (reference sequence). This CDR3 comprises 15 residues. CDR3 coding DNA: TGTGCCACCAGCAGATACAGGGAGCCTTCTGATGAGCAGTTCTTC. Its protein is CATSRYREPSDEQFF. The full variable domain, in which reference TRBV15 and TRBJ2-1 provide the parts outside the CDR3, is DAMVIQNPRYQVTQFGKPVTLSCSQTLNHNVMYWYQQKSSQAPKLLFHYYDKDFNNEADTPDNFQSRRPNTSFCFLDIRSPGLGDTAMYLCATSRYREPSDEQFFGPGTRLTVL.

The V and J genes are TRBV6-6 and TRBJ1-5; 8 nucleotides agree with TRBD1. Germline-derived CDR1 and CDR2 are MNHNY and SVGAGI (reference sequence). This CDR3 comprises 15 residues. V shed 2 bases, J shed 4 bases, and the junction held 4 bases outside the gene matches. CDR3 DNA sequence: TGTGCCAGCAGTTACCAAGACAGGGGAAATCAGCCCCAGCATTTT. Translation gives CASSYQDRGNQPQHF.

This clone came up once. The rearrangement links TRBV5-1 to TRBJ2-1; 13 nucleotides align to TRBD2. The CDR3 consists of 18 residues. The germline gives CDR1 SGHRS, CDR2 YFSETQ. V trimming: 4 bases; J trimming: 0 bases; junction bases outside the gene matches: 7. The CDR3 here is CASSRGLAGIFSYNEQFF. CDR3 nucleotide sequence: TGCGCCAGCAGCAGGGGACTAGCGGGGATTTTCTCCTACAATGAGCAGTTCTTC.

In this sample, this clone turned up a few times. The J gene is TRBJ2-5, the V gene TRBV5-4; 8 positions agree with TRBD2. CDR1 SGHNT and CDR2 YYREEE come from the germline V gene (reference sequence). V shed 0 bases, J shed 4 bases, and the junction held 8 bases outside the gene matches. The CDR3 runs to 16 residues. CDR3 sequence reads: CASSLAGRGGRETQYF. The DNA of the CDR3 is TGTGCCAGCAGCTTGGCCGGTCGGGGGGGCCGAGAGACCCAGTACTTC.

CDR3 DNA: TGCGCCAGCAGCTTAGGACAGGAATATGAAAAACTGTTTTTT. This codes for CASSLGQEYEKLFF. V usage is TRBV5-1 and J usage is TRBJ1-4; 7 bases agree with TRBD1. The CDR3 covers 14 residues. V dropped 2 bases and J dropped 6; count of bases not matched to a gene: 4. Germline V gives CDR1 SGHRS, CDR2 YFSETQ.

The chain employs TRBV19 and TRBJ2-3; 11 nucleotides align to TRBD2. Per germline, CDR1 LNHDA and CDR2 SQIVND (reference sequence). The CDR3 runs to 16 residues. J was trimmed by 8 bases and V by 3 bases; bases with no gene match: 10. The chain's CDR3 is CASSMNSGRAGGTQYF. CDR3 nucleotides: TGTGCCAGTAGTATGAATAGCGGGAGGGCCGGGGGTACGCAGTATTTT.

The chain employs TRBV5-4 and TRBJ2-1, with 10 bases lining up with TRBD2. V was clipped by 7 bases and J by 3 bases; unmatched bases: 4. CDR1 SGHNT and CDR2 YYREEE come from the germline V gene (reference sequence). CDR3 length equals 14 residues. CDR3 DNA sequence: TGTGCCAGCGGTTTAGCGGGAGGCTACAATGAGCAGTTCTTC. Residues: CASGLAGGYNEQFF.

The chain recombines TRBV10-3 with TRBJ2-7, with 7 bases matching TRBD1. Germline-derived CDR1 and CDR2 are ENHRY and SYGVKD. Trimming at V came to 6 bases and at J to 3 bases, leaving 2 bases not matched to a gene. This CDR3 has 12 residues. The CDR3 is CAIRRQGYEQYF. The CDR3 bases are TGTGCCATCAGGAGACAGGGCTACGAGCAGTACTTC.

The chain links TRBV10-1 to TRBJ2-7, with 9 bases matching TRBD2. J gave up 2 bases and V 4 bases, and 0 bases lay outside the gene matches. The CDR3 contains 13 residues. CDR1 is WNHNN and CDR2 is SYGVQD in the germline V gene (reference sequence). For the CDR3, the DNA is TGCGCCAGCAGTGCTAGCGGGGCCTACGAGCAGTACTTC. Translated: CASSASGAYEQYF.

In DNA form, the CDR3 reads TGTGCCAGCAGCGAGGGACAGGGGCCTTTCTACGAGCAGTACTTC. This encodes CASSEGQGPFYEQYF. The chain joins TRBV9 to TRBJ2-7; 10 nucleotides line up with TRBD1. CDR3 size: 15 residues. The ends lost 3 bases at V and 3 bases at J; junction bases unmatched: 6. The germline V gene has CDR1 SGDLS and CDR2 YYNGEE.

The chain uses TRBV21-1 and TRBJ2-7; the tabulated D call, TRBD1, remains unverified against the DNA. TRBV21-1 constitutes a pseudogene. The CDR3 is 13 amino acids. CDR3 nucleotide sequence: TGTGCCAGAACCCGGGACAGGGTTTACGAGCAGTACTTC. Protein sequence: CARTRDRVYEQYF.

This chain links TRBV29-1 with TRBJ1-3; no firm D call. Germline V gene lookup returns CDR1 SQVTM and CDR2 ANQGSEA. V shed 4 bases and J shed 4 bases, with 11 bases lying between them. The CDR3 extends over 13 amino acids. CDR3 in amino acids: CSVAGEQGNTIYF. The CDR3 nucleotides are TGCAGCGTTGCCGGGGAGCAAGGAAACACCATATATTTT.

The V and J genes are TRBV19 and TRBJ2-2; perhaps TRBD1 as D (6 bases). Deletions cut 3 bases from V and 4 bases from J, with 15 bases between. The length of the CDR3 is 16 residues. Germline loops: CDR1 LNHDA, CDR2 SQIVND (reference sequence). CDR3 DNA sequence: TGTGCCAGTAGTATGTGGGCAGGGGTGGCCACCGGGGAGCTGTTTTTT. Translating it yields CASSMWAGVATGELFF.

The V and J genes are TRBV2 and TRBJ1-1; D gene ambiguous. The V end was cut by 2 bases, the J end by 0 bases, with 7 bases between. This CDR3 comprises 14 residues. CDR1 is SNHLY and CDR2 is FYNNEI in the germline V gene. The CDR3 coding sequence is TGTGCCAGCAGTGAAAAAATTATGAACACTGAAGCTTTCTTT. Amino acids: CASSEKIMNTEAFF.

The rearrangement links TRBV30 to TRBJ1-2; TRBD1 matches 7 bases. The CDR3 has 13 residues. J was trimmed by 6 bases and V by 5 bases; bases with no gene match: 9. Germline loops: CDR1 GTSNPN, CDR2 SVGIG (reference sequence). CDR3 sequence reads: CAWGMTGFNGYTF. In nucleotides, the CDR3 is TGTGCCTGGGGAATGACAGGGTTTAATGGCTACACCTTC.

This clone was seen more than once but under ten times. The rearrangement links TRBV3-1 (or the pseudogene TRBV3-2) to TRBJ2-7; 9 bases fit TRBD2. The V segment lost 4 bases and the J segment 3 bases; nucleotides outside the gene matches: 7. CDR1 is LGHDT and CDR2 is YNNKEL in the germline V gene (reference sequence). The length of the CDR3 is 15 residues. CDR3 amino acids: CASSPSLAGIYEQYF. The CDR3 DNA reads TGTGCCAGCAGCCCCTCCCTAGCGGGGATCTACGAGCAGTACTTC.

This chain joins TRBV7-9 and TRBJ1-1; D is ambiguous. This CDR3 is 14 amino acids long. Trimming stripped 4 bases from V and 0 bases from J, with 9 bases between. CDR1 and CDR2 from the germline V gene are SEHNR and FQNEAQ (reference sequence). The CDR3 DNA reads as TGTGCCAGCAGCTCCCTTACAGTGAACACTGAAGCTTTCTTT. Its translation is CASSSLTVNTEAFF.

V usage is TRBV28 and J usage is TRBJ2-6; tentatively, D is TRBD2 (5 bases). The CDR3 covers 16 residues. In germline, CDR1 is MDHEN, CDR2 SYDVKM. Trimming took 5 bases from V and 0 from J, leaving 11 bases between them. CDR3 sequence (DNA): TGTGCCAGCAGTGAGGGTGCAAGCTCTGGGGCCAACGTCCTGACTTTC. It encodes CASSEGASSGANVLTF.